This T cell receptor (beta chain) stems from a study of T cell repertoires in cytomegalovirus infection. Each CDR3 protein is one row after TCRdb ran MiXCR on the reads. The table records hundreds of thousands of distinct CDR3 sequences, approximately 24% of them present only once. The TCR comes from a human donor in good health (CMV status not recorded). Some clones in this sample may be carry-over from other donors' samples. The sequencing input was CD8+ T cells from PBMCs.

The CDR3 coding sequence is TGTGCCAGCAGCTTATTCCTGCTTGCCGAGCAGTACGTC. Its protein product is CASSLFLLAEQYV. V usage is TRBV7-3 and J usage is TRBJ2-7; D is unclear. Germline CDR1 SGHTA, CDR2 FQGTGA. Trimming took 2 bases from V and 6 from J, leaving 11 bases between them. The CDR3 length is 13 residues.